These 29 T cell receptor beta chains were sequenced from one sample in a study of blood T cell repertoires in COVID-19. Sequenced by immunoSEQ multiplex PCR; TCRdb stores in-frame clones only, minus some. Among 200,000 to 250,000 clones listed, 84% were seen once. Sequencing was carried out using PBMCs or T cells enriched from blood (not recorded which). The receptors come from a middle-aged woman who had recovered from COVID-19.

V gene TRBV11-3 combines with J gene TRBJ1-2, with a weak D call TRBD1 (6 bases). Deletions cut 0 bases from V and 13 bases from J, with 15 bases between. The length of the CDR3 is 13 residues. Germline V gene lookup returns CDR1 SGHNT and CDR2 YENEEA. Written as DNA, the CDR3 is TGTGCCAGCAGCTTAGATCAGCGGGGGCCTGGCACCTTC. It codes for CASSLDQRGPGTF.

V is TRBV5-1 and J is TRBJ1-1; TRBD1 is a possible D gene (5 bases). Germline CDR1 reads SGHRS; CDR2 reads YFSETQ. The CDR3 extends over 14 amino acids. The V gene lost 6 bases and the J gene lost 4 bases, with 16 bases spanning the gap. CDR3 loop: CASNLGREGTEAFF. CDR3 bases: TGCGCCAGCAACCTGGGGCGGGAGGGCACTGAAGCTTTCTTT.

The chain links TRBV12-3 or TRBV12-4 to TRBJ1-5, with TRBD1 identical over 7 bases. V lost 5 bases, J lost 7 bases, and 2 bases stayed unmatched. The CDR3 is made up of 12 amino acids. CDR3 loop: CASSKDRQPQHF. CDR3 nucleotides: TGTGCCAGCAGTAAGGACAGGCAGCCCCAGCATTTT.

This clone was recorded a few times. V gene TRBV5-4 combines with J gene TRBJ2-7; D might be TRBD2 (5 bases). Germline V gene sequence: CDR1 SGHNT, CDR2 YYREEE (reference sequence). The ends were cut back, 7 bases at V and 5 bases at J, with 19 bases in the middle. There are 14 residues in the CDR3. CDR3 protein: CASAQEASRNEQYF. CDR3 DNA: TGTGCCAGCGCTCAGGAAGCTAGCCGGAACGAGCAGTACTTC.

The rearrangement uses TRBV6-6 and TRBJ2-7; D might be TRBD1 (5 bases). Trimming removed 10 bases from V and 4 bases from J, with 20 bases in between. The CDR3 has 14 amino acids. Germline CDR1 MNHNY, CDR2 SVGAGI (reference sequence). The CDR3 loop reads CATRGARVSYEQYF. The CDR3, as DNA: TGTGCCACCCGTGGCGCCAGGGTGTCGTACGAGCAGTACTTC.

For this clone: One junction end does not reproduce the germline sequence, and a read error may be involved. V and J are TRBV2 and TRBJ2-7, with TRBD2 as a possible D gene (7 bases). Germline assignment: CDR1 SNHLY and CDR2 FYNNEI. CDR3 size: 15 residues. CDR3 nucleotides: TGTGCCAGCAGGGAAGGGGAGGGGGAGTCCTACGAGCAGTACTTC. It encodes CASREGEGESYEQYF.

In DNA form, the CDR3 reads TGTGCCAGCAGCTTGGTGCCTGGGGCTAAGGCTTTCTTT. It is translated as CASSLVPGAKAFF. The rearrangement uses TRBV5-4 and TRBJ1-1, with D possibly TRBD1 on 5 matching bases. Trimming shortened V by 0 bases and J by 11 bases, and 14 bases separated the two germline ends. Germline CDR1 reads SGHNT; CDR2 reads YYREEE (reference sequence). CDR3 length equals 13 residues.

The V gene is TRBV29-1, the J gene TRBJ2-1; 10 nucleotides agree with TRBD2. The CDR3 is 14 residues long. Germline V gives CDR1 SQVTM, CDR2 ANQGSEA. V was pared by 0 bases and J by 10 bases, with 6 bases of the junction left unmatched. The CDR3 nucleotides are TGCAGCGTTGAAGATCCCCTAGCGGGAGTAGAGCAGTTCTTC. Amino acids: CSVEDPLAGVEQFF.

This rearrangement joins TRBV9 to TRBJ2-2, with 7 bases lining up with TRBD1. Germline V gene lookup returns CDR1 SGDLS and CDR2 YYNGEE. CDR3 length equals 16 residues. With V trimmed by 3 bases and J by 2 bases, 7 bases remained unmatched. CDR3 residues: CASSAQQGFNTGELFF. CDR3 DNA: TGTGCCAGCAGCGCGCAACAGGGGTTCAACACCGGGGAGCTGTTTTTT.

In its sample, this clone was seen a few times. The rearrangement joins TRBV6-2 or TRBV6-3 to TRBJ2-2, with 8 bases matching TRBD2. Germline trimming cut 5 bases from V and 2 bases from J; bases unmatched to any gene: 4. CDR3 size: 15 residues. The V gene's germline CDR1 is MNHEY and CDR2 SVGEGT. The CDR3 DNA sequence: TGTGCCAGCAGTCGACTAGCGCGTAACACCGGGGAGCTGTTTTTT. This sequence encodes CASSRLARNTGELFF.

The rearrangement links TRBV11-2 to TRBJ2-1, with a possible D match to TRBD2 (6 bases). The CDR3 has 15 amino acids. Looked up from germline, CDR1 is SGHAT and CDR2 is FQNNGV. Trimming took 0 bases from V and 7 from J, leaving 13 bases between them. The CDR3 sequence: CASSLDGRAGNEQFF. CDR3 sequence (DNA): TGTGCCAGCAGCTTAGATGGGCGGGCGGGGAATGAGCAGTTCTTC.

The chain couples TRBV27 to TRBJ2-7; the match to TRBD2 covers 14 bases. Losses at the gene ends were 8 bases for V and 4 bases for J; bases not matched to a gene: 13. CDR1 and CDR2 (germline): MNHEY, SMNVEV (reference sequence). This CDR3 contains 17 residues. The CDR3: CASGPGTSGRIGYEQYF. The CDR3 DNA is TGTGCCAGCGGGCCCGGGACTAGCGGGAGAATCGGATACGAGCAGTACTTC.

This clone was picked up a small number of times. The gene calls are TRBV28 and TRBJ1-1; 8 positions match TRBD1. CDR1 and CDR2 from the germline V gene are MDHEN and SYDVKM. V dropped 4 bases and J dropped 1; count of bases not matched to a gene: 5. CDR3 length: 15 residues. The CDR3: CASSSKQGGNTEAFF. The CDR3 DNA is TGTGCCAGCAGTTCTAAACAGGGGGGGAACACTGAAGCTTTCTTT.

This chain uses TRBV2 with TRBJ1-2, with TRBD1 as a possible D gene (5 bases). The germline CDR1 and CDR2 sequences are SNHLY and FYNNEI. Trimming cost V 6 bases and J 0 bases, with 14 bases left between them. The CDR3 has 15 residues. In DNA form, the CDR3 reads TGTGCCAGCAGGTTACCTTTGACAGCTAACTATGGCTACACCTTC. It is translated as CASRLPLTANYGYTF.

This clone came up a few times. The V and J genes are TRBV29-1 and TRBJ2-7; 8 positions agree with TRBD2. Losses at the gene ends were 4 bases for V and 6 bases for J; bases not matched to a gene: 8. This CDR3 comprises 13 residues. Germline V lookup: CDR1 SQVTM, CDR2 ANQGSEA. The CDR3 loop is CSVVPAGASEQYF. CDR3 sequence (DNA): TGCAGCGTTGTTCCAGCGGGAGCCTCCGAGCAGTACTTC.

J is TRBJ1-2 and V is TRBV19; maybe TRBD1 (5 bases). This CDR3 spans 14 amino acids. Germline-derived CDR1 and CDR2 are LNHDA and SQIVND (reference sequence). The V gene lost 3 bases and the J gene lost 6 bases, with 14 bases spanning the gap. CDR3 loop: CASSISRGGDGYTF. The CDR3 DNA follows: TGTGCCAGTAGTATTTCTAGGGGAGGGGATGGCTACACCTTC.

The V gene is TRBV2, the J gene TRBJ2-2, with D unclear. V lost 2 bases and J lost 0, with 4 bases in between. Looked up from germline, CDR1 is SNHLY and CDR2 is FYNNEI. There are 14 residues in the CDR3. The CDR3 DNA follows: TGTGCCAGCAGTGAACTAGCGAACACCGGGGAGCTGTTTTTT. It yields the protein CASSELANTGELFF.

V gene TRBV7-2 combines with J gene TRBJ1-1; D is possibly TRBD1 (5 bases). Trimming removed 4 bases at V and 10 bases at J, with 22 bases between. Germline values: CDR1 SGHTA, CDR2 FQGNSA. The CDR3 spans 15 residues. The CDR3 nucleotides read TGTGCCAGCAGCTATAGAGGAGCCAGGGAGGTTAGAGCTTTCTTT. Its protein is CASSYRGAREVRAFF.

The rearrangement uses TRBV20-1 and TRBJ2-7; 7 positions match TRBD1. The ends lost 6 bases at V and 0 bases at J; junction bases unmatched: 5. This CDR3 has 13 amino acids. Germline lookup yields CDR1 DFQATT and CDR2 SNEGSKA (reference sequence). The CDR3 here is CSASGQASYEQYF. Here the CDR3 DNA reads TGCAGTGCGAGTGGACAGGCCTCCTACGAGCAGTACTTC.

The CDR3 protein is CASSPSRVYNEQFF. The CDR3 nucleotides are TGTGCCAGCTCACCAAGTCGAGTCTACAATGAGCAGTTCTTC. V usage is TRBV18 and J usage is TRBJ2-1; no definite D call. From germline, CDR1 is KGHSH and CDR2 LQKENI. V was trimmed by 2 bases and J by 3 bases, leaving 8 bases between them. The CDR3 length is 14 residues.

This chain links TRBV2 with TRBJ2-7; 12 bases agree with TRBD2. The germline V gene encodes CDR1 SNHLY and CDR2 FYNNEI. The V and J ends lost 5 bases and 3 bases, in that order; junction bases with no gene match: 11. The length of the CDR3 is 17 residues. The CDR3, as DNA: TGTGCCAGCAGTCCCTTAGGGGCTAGCGGGAGGGGCTACGAGCAGTACTTC. This gives the protein CASSPLGASGRGYEQYF. Full variable domain (remainder filled in from reference TRBV2 and TRBJ2-7): EPEVTQTPSHQVTQMGQEVILRCVPISNHLYFYWYRQILGQKVEFLVSFYNNEISEKSEIFDDQFSVERPDGSNFTLKIRSTKLEDSAMYFCASSPLGASGRGYEQYFGPGTRLTVT.

This chain joins TRBV15 and TRBJ2-7; maybe TRBD2 (6 bases). The V and J ends lost 1 base and 6 bases respectively, with 13 bases between them. From germline, CDR1 is LNHNV and CDR2 YYDKDF (reference sequence). The CDR3 contains 14 residues. CDR3 bases: TGTGCCACCAGCAGAGCACTAGCCGGGGGCGAGCAGTACGTC. As protein: CATSRALAGGEQYV.

V usage is TRBV3-1 (or the pseudogene TRBV3-2) and J usage is TRBJ1-1; no clear D. The ends were cut back, 3 bases at V and 11 bases at J, with 10 bases in the middle. The CDR3 is 11 amino acids. Germline loops: CDR1 LGHDT, CDR2 YNNKEL (reference sequence). The CDR3 region has the DNA TGTGCCAGCAGCCAGGGGAGGGCGGCTTTCTTT. Protein: CASSQGRAAFF.

Concerning this clone: The same CDR3 is also encoded by other DNA sequences in this sample. The chain couples TRBV6-5 to TRBJ1-1, with a weak D call TRBD1 (5 bases). CDR1 and CDR2 from the germline V gene are MNHEY and SVGAGI. V was clipped by 2 bases and J by 8 bases, with 9 bases between them. The length of the CDR3 is 12 residues. CDR3 in amino acids: CASSYRGGEAFF. The CDR3 bases are TGTGCCAGCAGTTACAGGGGTGGCGAAGCTTTCTTT.

Only one count was recorded for this clone. The chain is built from TRBV23-1 and TRBJ2-3, with TRBD1 identical over 10 bases. TRBV23-1 is flagged as an ORF with uncertain function. Trimming cost V 8 bases and J 3 bases; bases outside gene matches: 5. The CDR3 consists of 14 residues. The CDR3 reads CASGRDRGTDTQYF. The CDR3 DNA sequence: TGCGCCAGCGGCCGGGACAGGGGAACAGATACGCAGTATTTT.

The rearrangement joins TRBV29-1 to TRBJ1-1; 9 nucleotides align to TRBD1. Germline V gene lookup returns CDR1 SQVTM and CDR2 ANQGSEA. The CDR3 contains 14 residues. V gave up 1 base and J gave up 1 base; unmatched junction bases: 1. CDR3 nucleotides: TGCAGCGTTGAAGGGGGACAGGGGAACACTGAAGCTTTCTTT. Translating gives CSVEGGQGNTEAFF.

This rearrangement joins TRBV27 to TRBJ1-1, with 9 nucleotides matching TRBD1. The CDR3 contains 13 residues. CDR1 and CDR2 (germline): MNHEY, SMNVEV (reference sequence). With V trimmed by 6 bases and J by 5 bases, 4 bases remained unmatched. In nucleotides, the CDR3 is TGTGCCAGCAGCGACAGGGGGAGGACTGAAGCTTTCTTT. This translates into CASSDRGRTEAFF.

V usage is TRBV7-8 and J usage is TRBJ1-2; TRBD1 agrees at 8 bases. V trimming: 5 bases; J trimming: 3 bases; junction bases outside the gene matches: 8. Germline V gene sequence: CDR1 SGHVS, CDR2 FQNEAQ. The CDR3 totals 15 residues. CDR3 sequence reads: CASSAGQGGDYGYTF. The DNA of the CDR3 is TGTGCCAGCAGCGCCGGACAGGGTGGGGACTATGGCTACACCTTC.

The J gene is TRBJ1-3, the V gene TRBV9; 9 bases agree with TRBD1. Germline CDR1 SGDLS, CDR2 YYNGEE. The CDR3 has 16 residues. The junction had 5 bases not matched to a gene; V was cut back by 3 bases and J by 1 base. CDR3 sequence (DNA): TGTGCCAGCAGCGCCCGACAGGGGGGATCTGGAAACACCATATATTTT. Its protein product is CASSARQGGSGNTIYF.